This T cell receptor beta chain was sequenced during a study of T-cell memory formation after mild COVID-19. TCRdb fed the 5' RACE reads into MiXCR, producing one record per CDR3 protein. The data show hundreds of thousands of distinct CDR3 sequences, nearly 25% seen once. Germline CDR1 is DFQATT and CDR2 is SNEGSKA (reference sequence). The CDR3 is made up of 13 amino acids. The V gene lost 3 bases and the J gene lost 5 bases, with 10 bases spanning the gap. Study outcomes and limitations: In pre-infection memory, a portion of responding clones appeared, which suggested that cross-reactive memory joined.

Points on this clonotype: Its antigen remains unidentified.

The rearrangement uses TRBV20-1 and TRBJ2-2; weak D call: TRBD1 (5 bases). Source material: PBMCs or a T cell subset sorted from them (not recorded which). This receptor was taken from an adult woman who had mild COVID-19 (a few samples of this study predate the infection). Cell type and time point are not known. CDR3 in DNA: TGCAGTGCTAGGACAGCCATAACCGGGGAGCTGTTTTTT. This gives the protein CSARTAITGELFF.